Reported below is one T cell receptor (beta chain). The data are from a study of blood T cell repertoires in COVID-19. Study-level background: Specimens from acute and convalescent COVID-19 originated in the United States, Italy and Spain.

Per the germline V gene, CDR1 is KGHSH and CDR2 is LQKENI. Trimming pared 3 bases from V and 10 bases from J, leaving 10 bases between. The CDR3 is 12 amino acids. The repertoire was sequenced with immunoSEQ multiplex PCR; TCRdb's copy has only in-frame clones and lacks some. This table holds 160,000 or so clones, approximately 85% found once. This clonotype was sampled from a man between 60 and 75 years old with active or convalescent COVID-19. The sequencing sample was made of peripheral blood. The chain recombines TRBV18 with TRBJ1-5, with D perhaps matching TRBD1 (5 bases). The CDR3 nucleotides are TGTGCCAGCTCACCGGGTGACAGTCCCCAGCATTTT. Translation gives CASSPGDSPQHF.